The 31 T cell receptor beta chains reported below all come from one sample, sequenced in a study of T cell repertoires in cytomegalovirus infection. These receptors are not linked to any known antigen. One entry per CDR3 protein results from TCRdb running MiXCR on the reads. The sample shows some 110,000 distinct CDR3 sequences, around 9.1% of them seen only once. Material for sequencing was PBMCs, sequenced either directly or after in vitro stimulation (not recorded which). The receptors originated from a human donor in good health (CMV status not recorded). Some clones in this sample may be carry-over from other donors' samples.

This clonotype was recorded at least ten times. The V call is TRBV7-2, the J call TRBJ1-3; perhaps TRBD1 as D (5 bases). This CDR3 is built from 14 residues. Germline V gene sequence: CDR1 SGHTA, CDR2 FQGNSA. Trimming cost V 5 bases and J 6 bases, with 14 bases left between them. The CDR3 nucleotides are TGTGCCAGCAGCCAACCGGGGCCGGAAAACACCATATATTTT. It encodes CASSQPGPENTIYF.

Only a few counts were recorded for this clonotype. The chain couples TRBV5-4 to TRBJ2-5; the D gene could be TRBD1 or TRBD2 (6 bases each). CDR3 length equals 15 residues. Germline CDR1 is SGHNT and CDR2 is YYREEE (reference sequence). Trimming removed 4 bases from V and 5 bases from J, with 18 bases in between. The CDR3 spells CASSSRGQRVETQYF. The CDR3 nucleotides read TGTGCCAGCAGCAGCAGGGGCCAGCGGGTGGAGACCCAGTACTTC.

A few counts support this clonotype. The chain couples TRBV6-8 to TRBJ1-2; 10 nucleotides agree with TRBD1. The CDR3 extends over 16 amino acids. V dropped 5 bases and J dropped 1; count of bases not matched to a gene: 7. Germline V gene data show CDR1 as MNHGY and CDR2 as SAAAGT. The CDR3 DNA follows: TGTGCCAGCAGTCCAAGGGGACAGGGGCGTAACTATGGCTACACCTTC. This gives the protein CASSPRGQGRNYGYTF.

This clonotype was picked up a small number of times. J is TRBJ2-2 and V is TRBV13, with TRBD2 identical over 9 bases. Germline V gene sequence: CDR1 PRHDT, CDR2 FYEKMQ (reference sequence). V shed 2 bases and J 0 bases; nucleotides not matched to a gene: 7. This CDR3 contains 18 residues. CDR3 in DNA: TGTGCCAGCAGCTTAAGTATTCCTAGCGGGACGAACACCGGGGAGCTGTTTTTT. It encodes CASSLSIPSGTNTGELFF.

This clonotype has a handful of counts. The rearrangement links TRBV7-2 to TRBJ2-1, with 10 bases lining up with TRBD2. J gave up 3 bases and V 2 bases, and 4 bases lay outside the gene matches. The CDR3 has 16 amino acids. Germline-derived CDR1 and CDR2 are SGHTA and FQGNSA. Written as DNA, the CDR3 is TGTGCCAGCAGCTTATTAGCGGGAGGAAACTACAATGAGCAGTTCTTC. Its protein product is CASSLLAGGNYNEQFF.

Turning to this clonotype: This sequence may be a read error, since a much larger clone differs from it by one base. J is TRBJ1-4 and V is TRBV6-6, with a tentative D call TRBD1 (5 bases). Germline CDR1 and CDR2: MNHNY and SVGAGI (reference sequence). This CDR3 is 16 amino acids long. In DNA, the CDR3 is TGTGCCAGCAGCCCCGGTGTGGCAGGGAAGAATGAAAAACTGTATTTT. Translation: CASSPGVAGKNEKLYF.

This clonotype appeared many times. At one end, the junction sequence differs from germline, possibly due to a read error. The rearrangement joins TRBV7-7 to TRBJ2-1; 7 nucleotides match TRBD1. The CDR3 runs 14 residues. Per the germline V gene, CDR1 is SSHAT and CDR2 is FNYEAQ (reference sequence). The chain's CDR3 is CASSSTTGETEQFF. The CDR3 DNA sequence: TGTGCTAGCAGCTCCACAACAGGGGAGACTGAGCAGTTCTTC.

This clonotype has a count of ten or more. The chain recombines TRBV4-3 with TRBJ1-6; weak D call: TRBD1 (5 bases). V was trimmed by 4 bases and J by 0 bases, leaving 13 bases between them. CDR1 is LGHNA and CDR2 is YSLEER in the germline V gene. The CDR3 covers 17 residues. The CDR3 sequence: CASSLSRESSYNSPLHF. The CDR3 DNA is TGCGCCAGCAGCCTTTCCAGGGAATCCTCCTATAATTCACCCCTCCACTTT.

This clonotype has ten or more counts. The chain recombines TRBV6-5 with TRBJ2-7; the D gene is possibly TRBD2 (5 bases). V shed 6 bases and J shed 5 bases, with 17 bases lying between them. Germline lookup yields CDR1 MNHEY and CDR2 SVGAGI. CDR3 length equals 14 residues. The CDR3 sequence is CASSPLDSGNEQYF. For the CDR3, the DNA is TGTGCCAGCAGCCCCTTGGACTCCGGGAACGAGCAGTACTTC.

V usage is TRBV6-5 and J usage is TRBJ1-4; D possibly corresponds to TRBD1 (6 bases). Between the trimmed V and J ends, which lost 10 bases and 7 bases, there was a span of 10 bases. Germline V lookup: CDR1 MNHEY, CDR2 SVGAGI. The CDR3 totals 11 residues. The CDR3 loop reads CATGQIEKLFF. In DNA, the CDR3 is TGTGCCACAGGACAGATTGAAAAACTGTTTTTT.

This clonotype has at least ten counts. V usage is TRBV28 and J usage is TRBJ2-7; the D gene is possibly TRBD2 (5 bases). This CDR3 is built from 14 residues. Germline V lookup: CDR1 MDHEN, CDR2 SYDVKM. The V gene lost 7 bases and the J gene lost 3 bases, with 16 bases spanning the gap. The CDR3 is CASTPTQLDYEQYF. The CDR3 DNA sequence: TGTGCCAGCACTCCCACCCAACTAGACTACGAGCAGTACTTC.

This clonotype was detected a few times. The CDR3 bases are TGTGCCAGTAGTTCCAGGGGCAGGGGGAACAATCAGCCCCAGCATTTT. This sequence encodes CASSSRGRGNNQPQHF. This rearrangement joins TRBV19 to TRBJ1-5, with 7 bases lining up with TRBD1. CDR3 length: 16 amino acids. Trimming removed 5 bases from V and 3 bases from J; junction bases left unmatched: 10. The germline V gene encodes CDR1 LNHDA and CDR2 SQIVND (reference sequence).

This clonotype came up many times. The chain carries TRBV7-2 and TRBJ1-2; D remains ambiguous. V was clipped by 5 bases and J by 2 bases, with 6 bases between them. Per germline, CDR1 SGHTA and CDR2 FQGNSA. The CDR3 length is 12 residues. In DNA, the CDR3 is TGTGCCAGCAGCCCCGCCAACTATGGCTACACCTTC. Protein product: CASSPANYGYTF.

The chain links TRBV11-2 to TRBJ2-5, with 7 bases that match TRBD2. J gave up 7 bases and V 1 base, and 9 bases lay outside the gene matches. Germline CDR1 reads SGHAT; CDR2 reads FQNNGV. This CDR3 has 15 residues. CDR3 sequence reads: CASSLVQLERGTQYF. In DNA form, the CDR3 reads TGTGCCAGCAGCTTAGTTCAGTTAGAGCGGGGGACCCAGTACTTC.

This clonotype has only a few counts. The chain carries TRBV5-6 and TRBJ2-2, with TRBD1 identical over 7 bases. The V gene's germline CDR1 is SGHDT and CDR2 YYEEEE. The V segment lost 1 base and the J segment 6 bases; nucleotides outside the gene matches: 9. This CDR3 is built from 16 residues. For the CDR3, the DNA is TGTGCCAGCAGCTTGCGGCAGGGGGTAATCGCCGGGGAGCTGTTTTTT. The encoded protein is CASSLRQGVIAGELFF.

There are a few counts of this clonotype. J is TRBJ1-1 and V is TRBV2; TRBD1 agrees at 9 bases. Germline assignment: CDR1 SNHLY and CDR2 FYNNEI. Unmatched junction bases numbered 7, after V lost 7 bases and J lost 1 base. The CDR3 consists of 15 residues. The CDR3 nucleotides are TGTGCCAGCAAGGCCTGGGGACAGGGGAACACTGAAGCTTTCTTT. Protein sequence: CASKAWGQGNTEAFF. The full variable domain, with the rest looked up from reference TRBV2 and TRBJ1-1, is EPEVTQTPSHQVTQMGQEVILRCVPISNHLYFYWYRQILGQKVEFLVSFYNNEISEKSEIFDDQFSVERPDGSNFTLKIRSTKLEDSAMYFCASKAWGQGNTEAFFGQGTRLTVV.

This chain uses TRBV7-6 with TRBJ2-3; 8 nucleotides line up with TRBD2. The CDR3 is 17 amino acids. In germline, CDR1 is SGHVS, CDR2 FNYEAQ. V shed 5 bases, J shed 1 base, and the junction held 11 bases outside the gene matches. The DNA for the CDR3 is TGTGCCAGCAGCCAAACCCAAGGGGGACTAGGCACAGATACGCAGTATTTT. It codes for CASSQTQGGLGTDTQYF.

This clonotype showed up just a few times. V and J are TRBV27 and TRBJ2-7; D perhaps matches TRBD2 (5 bases). The CDR3 is made up of 12 amino acids. Germline-derived CDR1 and CDR2 are MNHEY and SMNVEV (reference sequence). Trimming shortened V by 4 bases and J by 6 bases, and 10 bases separated the two germline ends. The CDR3 spells CASSSEGPEQYF. In DNA form, the CDR3 reads TGTGCCAGCAGTTCTGAGGGCCCCGAGCAGTACTTC.

This clonotype was counted ten times or more. The chain's CDR3 is CASSPLRQQFF. In DNA form, the CDR3 reads TGTGCCAGCAGCCCCCTACGGCAGCAGTTCTTC. This chain links TRBV7-2 with TRBJ2-1; D call uncertain. V lost 5 bases, J lost 11 bases, and 10 bases lay in between. This CDR3 comprises 11 residues. Germline V gene data show CDR1 as SGHTA and CDR2 as FQGNSA.

This clonotype is categorized as medium-sized. V usage is TRBV13 and J usage is TRBJ2-1; D possibly corresponds to TRBD1 (6 bases). Germline lookup yields CDR1 PRHDT and CDR2 FYEKMQ (reference sequence). V lost 5 bases to trimming and J lost 4 bases, with 18 bases between them. The CDR3 extends over 16 amino acids. The CDR3 DNA reads as TGTGCCAGCAGCGAAACAGGGTCTGAGGCTTACAATGAGCAGTTCTTC. This gives the protein CASSETGSEAYNEQFF.

The chain uses TRBV29-1 and TRBJ1-1; D might be TRBD1 (5 bases). The CDR3 has 13 residues. Germline V gives CDR1 SQVTM, CDR2 ANQGSEA. V was shortened by 5 bases and J by 1 base, with 11 bases between the two germline ends. The chain's CDR3 is CSVSGGWNTEAFF. As DNA, the CDR3 is TGCAGCGTTTCGGGGGGGTGGAACACTGAAGCTTTCTTT.

The rearrangement joins TRBV10-3 to TRBJ2-3, with TRBD2 matching over 13 bases. CDR1 is ENHRY and CDR2 is SYGVKD in the germline V gene. This CDR3 contains 13 residues. The V and J ends lost 4 bases and 8 bases, in that order; junction bases with no gene match: 0. CDR3 in amino acids: CAISGTSGSTQYF. Here the CDR3 DNA reads TGTGCCATCAGTGGGACTAGCGGGAGTACGCAGTATTTT.

V is TRBV6-6 and J is TRBJ2-2, with a weak D call TRBD2 (5 bases). The V gene's germline CDR1 is MNHNY and CDR2 SVGAGI (reference sequence). CDR3 length: 12 amino acids. The ends were cut back, 5 bases at V and 6 bases at J, with 7 bases in the middle. The DNA for the CDR3 is TGTGCCAGCAGTCTAGCCGCCGGGGAGCTGTTTTTT. It codes for CASSLAAGELFF.

The chain is built from TRBV7-9 and TRBJ1-5, with D perhaps TRBD1 (5 bases). The CDR3 is 12 amino acids. Trimming took 4 bases from V and 11 from J, leaving 12 bases between them. The germline V gene has CDR1 SEHNR and CDR2 FQNEAQ (reference sequence). For the CDR3, the DNA is TGTGCCAGCAGCTCCAACCTGGGGGCCCAGCATTTT. Encoded protein: CASSSNLGAQHF. The full variable domain, in which reference TRBV7-9 and TRBJ1-5 provide the parts outside the CDR3, is DTGVSQNPRHKITKRGQNVTFRCDPISEHNRLYWYRQTLGQGPEFLTYFQNEAQLEKSRLLSDRFSAERPKGSFSTLEIQRTEQGDSAMYLCASSSNLGAQHFGDGTRLSIL.

This clonotype was observed many times. J is TRBJ1-1 and V is TRBV7-8, with D possibly TRBD1 on 6 matching bases. The CDR3 spans 18 residues. V shed 0 bases and J shed 1 base, with 18 bases lying between them. The germline CDR1 and CDR2 sequences are SGHVS and FQNEAQ. The CDR3 DNA sequence: TGTGCCAGCAGCTTAGCTGGGTACAGGGCCGTTGGGAACACTGAAGCTTTCTTT. Amino acid sequence: CASSLAGYRAVGNTEAFF.

This clonotype was seen a few times. The gene calls are TRBV7-6 and TRBJ2-5; perhaps D is TRBD1 or TRBD2 (5 bases each). The CDR3 has 14 amino acids. The V and J ends lost 3 bases and 5 bases respectively, with 13 bases between them. Germline CDR1 and CDR2: SGHVS and FNYEAQ. The CDR3 bases are TGTGCCAGCAGCTTGGTTCCAGAGGGGGAGACCCAGTACTTC. Protein sequence: CASSLVPEGETQYF.

This clonotype was recorded many times. The rearrangement links TRBV28 to TRBJ1-1, with D possibly matching TRBD1 (5 bases). CDR1 is MDHEN and CDR2 is SYDVKM in the germline V gene. Trimming removed 6 bases at V and 4 bases at J, with 12 bases between. The CDR3 extends over 13 amino acids. CDR3: CASRGTPGTEAFF. The DNA for the CDR3 is TGTGCCAGCAGAGGGACGCCCGGCACTGAAGCTTTCTTT.

The chain recombines TRBV12-3 or TRBV12-4 with TRBJ2-1; possibly TRBD2 for D (6 bases). V shed 7 bases and J shed 6 bases, with 19 bases lying between them. The CDR3 has 15 residues. The CDR3 DNA follows: TGTGCCAGCACCCCCCCTGCGGGACTTCGCAATGAGCAGTTCTTC. This codes for CASTPPAGLRNEQFF.

The sample holds many counts of this clonotype. The gene calls are TRBV7-2 and TRBJ2-3, with TRBD2 matching over 11 bases. The CDR3 is 14 amino acids. The J segment lost 9 bases and the V segment lost 5 bases, leaving 7 bases of the junction unmatched. The germline V gene encodes CDR1 SGHTA and CDR2 FQGNSA. CDR3 in DNA: TGTGCCAGCAGCCAGAAGGGACTAGCGGTAACGCAGTATTTT. This gives the protein CASSQKGLAVTQYF. The variable domain in full, with the rest retrieved from reference TRBV7-2 and TRBJ2-3, is GAGVSQSPSNKVTEKGKDVELRCDPISGHTALYWYRQSLGQGLEFLIYFQGNSAPDKSGLPSDRFSAERTGGSVSTLTIQRTQQEDSAVYLCASSQKGLAVTQYFGPGTRLTVL.

A few counts support this clonotype. The chain couples TRBV7-8 to TRBJ2-7; TRBD1 matches 8 bases. This CDR3 has 15 residues. Germline V gene lookup returns CDR1 SGHVS and CDR2 FQNEAQ. V lost 4 bases and J lost 2; bases outside the gene matches: 7. In DNA, the CDR3 is TGTGCCAGCAGCTCCCTACCGGGACAGGCCTACGAGCAGTACTTC. This codes for CASSSLPGQAYEQYF.

This chain connects TRBV2 to TRBJ2-1; the match to TRBD2 covers 9 bases. CDR1 is SNHLY and CDR2 is FYNNEI in the germline V gene. Trimming cost V 8 bases and J 15 bases; bases outside gene matches: 8. CDR3 size: 11 residues. The DNA for the CDR3 is TGTGCCAGCTATAGCGGGAGCGGGCTGTTCTTC. Translation: CASYSGSGLFF.